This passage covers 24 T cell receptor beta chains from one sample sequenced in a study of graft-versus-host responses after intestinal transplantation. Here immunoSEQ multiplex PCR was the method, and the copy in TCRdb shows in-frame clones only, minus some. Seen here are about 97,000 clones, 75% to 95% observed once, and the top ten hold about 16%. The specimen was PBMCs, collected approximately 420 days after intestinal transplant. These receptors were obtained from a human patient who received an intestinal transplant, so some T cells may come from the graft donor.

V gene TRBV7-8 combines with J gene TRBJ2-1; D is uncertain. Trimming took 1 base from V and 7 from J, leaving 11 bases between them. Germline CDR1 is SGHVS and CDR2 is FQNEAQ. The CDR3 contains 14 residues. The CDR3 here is CASSLVQAGNEQFF. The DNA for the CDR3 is TGTGCCAGCAGCTTAGTTCAGGCCGGGAATGAGCAGTTCTTC. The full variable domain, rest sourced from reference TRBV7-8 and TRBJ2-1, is GAGVSQSPRYKVAKRGQDVALRCDPISGHVSLFWYQQALGQGPEFLTYFQNEAQLDKSGLPSDRFFAERPEGSVSTLKIQRTQQEDSAVYLCASSLVQAGNEQFFGPGTRLTVL.

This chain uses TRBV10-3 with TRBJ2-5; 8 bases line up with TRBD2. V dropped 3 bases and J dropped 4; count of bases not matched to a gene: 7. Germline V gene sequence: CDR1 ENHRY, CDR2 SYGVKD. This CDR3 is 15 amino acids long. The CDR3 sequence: CAISDLGGGGETQYF. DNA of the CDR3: TGTGCCATCAGTGACCTCGGGGGGGGTGGAGAGACCCAGTACTTC.

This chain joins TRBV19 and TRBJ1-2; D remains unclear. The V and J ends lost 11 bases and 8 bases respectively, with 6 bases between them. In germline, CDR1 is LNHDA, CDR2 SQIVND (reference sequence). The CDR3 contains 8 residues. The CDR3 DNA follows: TGTGCCCGCCGGGGCTACACCTTC. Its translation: CARRGYTF.

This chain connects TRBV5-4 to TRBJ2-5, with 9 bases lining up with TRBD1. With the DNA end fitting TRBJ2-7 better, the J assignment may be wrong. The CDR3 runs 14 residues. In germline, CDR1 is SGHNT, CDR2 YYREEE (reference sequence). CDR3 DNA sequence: TGTGCCAGCAGCTTGGCGGGACAGGGCTACGAGCAGTACTTC. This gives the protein CASSLAGQGYEQYF.

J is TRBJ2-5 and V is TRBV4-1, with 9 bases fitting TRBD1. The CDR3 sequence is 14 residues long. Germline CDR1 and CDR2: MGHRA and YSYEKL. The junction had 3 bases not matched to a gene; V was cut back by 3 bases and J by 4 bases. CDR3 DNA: TGCGCCAGCAGCCATCAGACAGGGGGAGAGACCCAGTACTTC. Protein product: CASSHQTGGETQYF.

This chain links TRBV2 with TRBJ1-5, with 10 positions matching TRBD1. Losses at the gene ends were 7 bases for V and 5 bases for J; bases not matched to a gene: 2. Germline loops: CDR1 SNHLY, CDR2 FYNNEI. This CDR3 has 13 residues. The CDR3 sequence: CASTGQGYQPQHF. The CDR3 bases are TGTGCCAGCACGGGACAGGGGTATCAGCCCCAGCATTTT.

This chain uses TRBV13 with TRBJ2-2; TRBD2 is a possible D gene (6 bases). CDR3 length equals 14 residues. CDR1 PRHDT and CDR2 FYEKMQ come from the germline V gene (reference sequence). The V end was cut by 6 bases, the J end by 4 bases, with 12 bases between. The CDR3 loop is CASRLLLATGELFF. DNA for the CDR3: TGTGCCAGCAGGCTTCTACTAGCCACCGGGGAGCTGTTTTTT.

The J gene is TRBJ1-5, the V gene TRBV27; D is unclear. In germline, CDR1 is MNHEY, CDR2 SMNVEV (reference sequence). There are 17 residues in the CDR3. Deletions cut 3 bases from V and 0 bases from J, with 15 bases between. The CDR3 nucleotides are TGTGCCAGCAGTTTCCGCCCTCCCGAGACTAGCAATCAGCCCCAGCATTTT. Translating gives CASSFRPPETSNQPQHF.

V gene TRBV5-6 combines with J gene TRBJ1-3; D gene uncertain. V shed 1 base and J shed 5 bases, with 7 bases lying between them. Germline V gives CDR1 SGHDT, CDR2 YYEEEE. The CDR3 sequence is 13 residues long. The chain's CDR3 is CASSLPNRNTIYF. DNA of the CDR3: TGTGCCAGCAGCTTGCCCAACCGAAACACCATATATTTT. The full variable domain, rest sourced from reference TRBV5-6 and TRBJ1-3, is DAGVTQSPTHLIKTRGQQVTLRCSPKSGHDTVSWYQQALGQGPQFIFQYYEEEERQRGNFPDRFSGHQFPNYSSELNVNALLLGDSALYLCASSLPNRNTIYFGEGSWLTVV.

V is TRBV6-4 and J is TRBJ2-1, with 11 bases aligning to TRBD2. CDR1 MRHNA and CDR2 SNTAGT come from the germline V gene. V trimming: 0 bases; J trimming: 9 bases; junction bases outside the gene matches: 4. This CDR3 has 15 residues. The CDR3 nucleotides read TGTGCCAGCAGTGACTCTAGCGGGGGGGCTGCTGAGCAGTTCTTC. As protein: CASSDSSGGAAEQFF.

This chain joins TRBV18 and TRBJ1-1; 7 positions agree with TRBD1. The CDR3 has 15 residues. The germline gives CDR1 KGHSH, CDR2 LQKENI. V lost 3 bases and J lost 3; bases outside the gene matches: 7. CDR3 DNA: TGTGCCAGCTCACCGTACGACAGGGTACACACTGAAGCTTTCTTT. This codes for CASSPYDRVHTEAFF.

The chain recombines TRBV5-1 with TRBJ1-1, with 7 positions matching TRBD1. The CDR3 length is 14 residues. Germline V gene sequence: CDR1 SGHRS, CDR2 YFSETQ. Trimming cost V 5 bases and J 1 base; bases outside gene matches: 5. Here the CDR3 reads CASRPWDRNTEAFF. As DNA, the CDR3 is TGCGCCAGCAGGCCGTGGGACAGGAACACTGAAGCTTTCTTT.

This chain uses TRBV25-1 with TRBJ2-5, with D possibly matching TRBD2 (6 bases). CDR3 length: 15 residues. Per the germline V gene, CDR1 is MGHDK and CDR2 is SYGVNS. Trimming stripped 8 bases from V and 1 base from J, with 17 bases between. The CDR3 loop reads CASGGTRPFQETQYF. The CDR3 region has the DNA TGTGCCAGCGGAGGGACGCGACCCTTCCAAGAGACCCAGTACTTC.

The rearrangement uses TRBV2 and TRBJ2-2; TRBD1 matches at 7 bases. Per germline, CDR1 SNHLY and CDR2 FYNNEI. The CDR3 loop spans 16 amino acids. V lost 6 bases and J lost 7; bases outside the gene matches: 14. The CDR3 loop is CASSAPGQQQNGELFF. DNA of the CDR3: TGTGCCAGCAGCGCGCCGGGACAGCAACAGAACGGGGAGCTGTTTTTT. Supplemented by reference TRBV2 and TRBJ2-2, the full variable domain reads EPEVTQTPSHQVTQMGQEVILRCVPISNHLYFYWYRQILGQKVEFLVSFYNNEISEKSEIFDDQFSVERPDGSNFTLKIRSTKLEDSAMYFCASSAPGQQQNGELFFGEGSRLTVL.

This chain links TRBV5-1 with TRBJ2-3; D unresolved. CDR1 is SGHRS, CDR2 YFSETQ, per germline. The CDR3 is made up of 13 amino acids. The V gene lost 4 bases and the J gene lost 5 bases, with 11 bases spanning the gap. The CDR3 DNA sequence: TGCGCCAGCAGCCCGGACGTGGGAGATACGCAGTATTTT. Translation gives CASSPDVGDTQYF.

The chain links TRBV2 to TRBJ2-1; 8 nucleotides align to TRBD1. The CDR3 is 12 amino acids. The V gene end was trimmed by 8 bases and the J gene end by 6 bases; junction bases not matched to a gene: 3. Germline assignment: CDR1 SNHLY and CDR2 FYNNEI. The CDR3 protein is CASGTGGNEQFF. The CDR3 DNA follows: TGTGCCAGCGGTACAGGGGGCAATGAGCAGTTCTTC.

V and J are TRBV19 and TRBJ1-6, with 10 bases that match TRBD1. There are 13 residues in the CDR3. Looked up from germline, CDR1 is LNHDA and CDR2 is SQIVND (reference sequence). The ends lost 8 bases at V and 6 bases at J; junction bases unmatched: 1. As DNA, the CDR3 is TGTGCCAGTCGGGACAGGGGTAATTCACCCCTCCACTTT. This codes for CASRDRGNSPLHF.

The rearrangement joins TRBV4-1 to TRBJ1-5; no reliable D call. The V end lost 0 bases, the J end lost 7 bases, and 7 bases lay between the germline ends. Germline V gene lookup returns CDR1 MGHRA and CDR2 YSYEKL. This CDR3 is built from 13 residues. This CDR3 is CASSQESYQPQHF. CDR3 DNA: TGCGCCAGCAGCCAAGAGTCCTACCAGCCCCAGCATTTT.

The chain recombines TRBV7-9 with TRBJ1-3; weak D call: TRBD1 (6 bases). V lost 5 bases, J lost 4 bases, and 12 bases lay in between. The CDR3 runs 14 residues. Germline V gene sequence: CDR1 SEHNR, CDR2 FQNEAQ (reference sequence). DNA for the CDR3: TGTGCCAGCAGCCCGCAGGGGCCCGGAAACACCATATATTTT. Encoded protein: CASSPQGPGNTIYF. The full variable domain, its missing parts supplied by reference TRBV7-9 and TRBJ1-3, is DTGVSQNPRHKITKRGQNVTFRCDPISEHNRLYWYRQTLGQGPEFLTYFQNEAQLEKSRLLSDRFSAERPKGSFSTLEIQRTEQGDSAMYLCASSPQGPGNTIYFGEGSWLTVV.

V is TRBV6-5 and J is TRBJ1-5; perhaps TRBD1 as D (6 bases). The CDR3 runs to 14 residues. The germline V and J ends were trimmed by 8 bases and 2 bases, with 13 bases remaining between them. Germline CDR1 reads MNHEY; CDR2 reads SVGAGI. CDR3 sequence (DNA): TGTGCCAGCGCCCCAGGGGTGCGCAATCAGCCCCAGCATTTT. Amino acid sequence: CASAPGVRNQPQHF.

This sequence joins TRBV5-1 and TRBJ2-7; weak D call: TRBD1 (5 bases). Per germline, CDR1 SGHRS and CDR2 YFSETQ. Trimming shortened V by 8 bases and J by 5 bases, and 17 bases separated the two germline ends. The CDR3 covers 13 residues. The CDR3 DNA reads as TGCGCCAGTAAGCCAGGGTCCGGCGACGAGCAGTACTTC. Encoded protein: CASKPGSGDEQYF.

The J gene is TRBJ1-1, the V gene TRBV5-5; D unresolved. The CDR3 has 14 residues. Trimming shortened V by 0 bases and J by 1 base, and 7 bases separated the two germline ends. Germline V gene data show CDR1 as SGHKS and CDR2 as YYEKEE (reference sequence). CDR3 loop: CASSLVSPNTEAFF. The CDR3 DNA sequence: TGTGCCAGCAGCTTGGTGTCTCCGAACACTGAAGCTTTCTTT.

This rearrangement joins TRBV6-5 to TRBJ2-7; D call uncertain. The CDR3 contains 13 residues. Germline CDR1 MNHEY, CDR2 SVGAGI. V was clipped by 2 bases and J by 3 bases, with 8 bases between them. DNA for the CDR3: TGTGCCAGCAGTTACCGGGCTTTCTACGAGCAGTACTTC. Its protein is CASSYRAFYEQYF.

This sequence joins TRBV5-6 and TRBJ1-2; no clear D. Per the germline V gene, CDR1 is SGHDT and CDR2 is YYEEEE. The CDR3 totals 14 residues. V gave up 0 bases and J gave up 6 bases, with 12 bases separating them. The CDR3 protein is CASSLAPGLDGYTF. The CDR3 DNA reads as TGTGCCAGCAGCTTGGCTCCAGGCCTAGATGGCTACACCTTC. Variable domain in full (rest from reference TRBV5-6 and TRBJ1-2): DAGVTQSPTHLIKTRGQQVTLRCSPKSGHDTVSWYQQALGQGPQFIFQYYEEEERQRGNFPDRFSGHQFPNYSSELNVNALLLGDSALYLCASSLAPGLDGYTFGSGTRLTVV.